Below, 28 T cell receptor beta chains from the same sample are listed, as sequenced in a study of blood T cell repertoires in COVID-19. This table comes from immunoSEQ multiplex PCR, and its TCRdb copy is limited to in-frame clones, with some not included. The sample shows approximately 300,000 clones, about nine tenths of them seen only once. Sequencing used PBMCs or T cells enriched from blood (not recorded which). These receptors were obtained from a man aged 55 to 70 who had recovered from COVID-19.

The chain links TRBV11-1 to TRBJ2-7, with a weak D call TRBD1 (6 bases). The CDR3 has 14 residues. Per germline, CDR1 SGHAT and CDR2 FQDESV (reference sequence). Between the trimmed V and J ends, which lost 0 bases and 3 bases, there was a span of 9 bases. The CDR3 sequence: CASSLAGHNYEQYF. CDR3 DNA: TGTGCCAGCAGCTTAGCGGGACACAACTACGAGCAGTACTTC.

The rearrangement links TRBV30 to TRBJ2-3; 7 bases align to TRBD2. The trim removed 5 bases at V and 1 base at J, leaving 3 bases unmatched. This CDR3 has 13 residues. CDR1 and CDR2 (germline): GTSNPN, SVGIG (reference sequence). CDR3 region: CAWGSGGTDTQYF. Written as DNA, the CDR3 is TGTGCCTGGGGGAGCGGGGGCACAGATACGCAGTATTTT.

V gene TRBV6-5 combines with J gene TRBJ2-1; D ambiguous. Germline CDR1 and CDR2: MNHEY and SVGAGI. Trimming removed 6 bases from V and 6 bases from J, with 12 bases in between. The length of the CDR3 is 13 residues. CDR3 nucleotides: TGTGCCAGCAGCCCCCGCTCAGGCAATGAGCAGTTCTTC. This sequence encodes CASSPRSGNEQFF.

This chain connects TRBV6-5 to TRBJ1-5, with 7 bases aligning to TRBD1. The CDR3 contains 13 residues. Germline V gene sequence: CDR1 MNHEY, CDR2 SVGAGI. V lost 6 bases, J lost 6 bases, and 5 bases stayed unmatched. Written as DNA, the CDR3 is TGTGCCAGCAGCTATGACAGGGCTCAGCCCCAGCATTTT. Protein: CASSYDRAQPQHF.

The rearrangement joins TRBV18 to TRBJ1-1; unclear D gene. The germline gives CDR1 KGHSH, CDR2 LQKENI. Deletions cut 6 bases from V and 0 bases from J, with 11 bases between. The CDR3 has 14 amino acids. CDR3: CASSRAMMNTEAFF. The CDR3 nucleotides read TGTGCCAGCTCGCGGGCAATGATGAACACTGAAGCTTTCTTT.

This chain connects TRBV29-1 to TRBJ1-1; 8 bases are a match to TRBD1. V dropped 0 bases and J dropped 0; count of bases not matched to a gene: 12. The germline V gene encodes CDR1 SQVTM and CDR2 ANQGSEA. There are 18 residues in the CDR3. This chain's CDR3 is CSVEDLAGQGHMNTEAFF. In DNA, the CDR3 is TGCAGCGTTGAAGATCTGGCCGGACAGGGCCACATGAACACTGAAGCTTTCTTT. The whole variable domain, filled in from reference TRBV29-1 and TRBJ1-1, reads SAVISQKPSRDICQRGTSLTIQCQVDSQVTMMFWYRQQPGQSLTLIATANQGSEATYESGFVIDKFPISRPNLTFSTLTVSNMSPEDSSIYLCSVEDLAGQGHMNTEAFFGQGTRLTVV.

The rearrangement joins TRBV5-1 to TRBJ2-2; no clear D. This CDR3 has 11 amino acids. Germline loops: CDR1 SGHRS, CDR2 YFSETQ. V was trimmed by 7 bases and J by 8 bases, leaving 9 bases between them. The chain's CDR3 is CASQSTGELFF. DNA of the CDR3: TGCGCCAGCCAATCAACTGGGGAGCTGTTTTTT.

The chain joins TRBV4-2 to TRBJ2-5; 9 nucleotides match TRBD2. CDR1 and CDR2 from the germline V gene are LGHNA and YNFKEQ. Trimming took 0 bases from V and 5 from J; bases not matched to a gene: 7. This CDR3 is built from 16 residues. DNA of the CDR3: TGTGCCAGCAGCCAAGAGGTATTACTAGCGGGCGAGACCCAGTACTTC. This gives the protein CASSQEVLLAGETQYF.

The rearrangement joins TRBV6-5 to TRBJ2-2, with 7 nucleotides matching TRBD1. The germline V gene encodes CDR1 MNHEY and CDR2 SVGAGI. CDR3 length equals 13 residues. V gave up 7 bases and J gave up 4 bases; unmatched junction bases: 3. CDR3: CASIRGSTGELFF. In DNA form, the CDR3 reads TGTGCCAGCATCAGGGGGTCCACCGGGGAGCTGTTTTTT.

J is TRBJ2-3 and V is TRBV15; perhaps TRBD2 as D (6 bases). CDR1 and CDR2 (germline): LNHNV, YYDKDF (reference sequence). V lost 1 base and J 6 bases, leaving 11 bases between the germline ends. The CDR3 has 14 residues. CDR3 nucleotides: TGTGCCACCAGCAGAGGAGGGGAGGTTGATACGCAGTATTTT. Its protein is CATSRGGEVDTQYF.

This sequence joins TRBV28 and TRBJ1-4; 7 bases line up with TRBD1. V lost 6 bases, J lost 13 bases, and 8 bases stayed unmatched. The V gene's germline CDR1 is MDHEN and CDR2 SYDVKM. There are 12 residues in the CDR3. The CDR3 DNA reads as TGTGCCAGCAGCCTAAGACAGGGCGGACTGTTTTTT. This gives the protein CASSLRQGGLFF. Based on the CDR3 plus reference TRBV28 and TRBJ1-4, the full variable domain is DVKVTQSSRYLVKRTGEKVFLECVQDMDHENMFWYRQDPGLGLRLIYFSYDVKMKEKGDIPEGYSVSREKKERFSLILESASTNQTSMYLCASSLRQGGLFFGSGTQLSVL.

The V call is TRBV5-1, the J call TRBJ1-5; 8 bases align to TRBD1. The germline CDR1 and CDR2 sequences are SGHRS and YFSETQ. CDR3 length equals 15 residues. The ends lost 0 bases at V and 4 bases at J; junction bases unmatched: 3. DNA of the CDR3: TGCGCCAGCAGCTTGGGGACAGGGAGAAATCAGCCCCAGCATTTT. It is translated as CASSLGTGRNQPQHF. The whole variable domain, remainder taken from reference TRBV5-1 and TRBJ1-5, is KAGVTQTPRYLIKTRGQQVTLSCSPISGHRSVSWYQQTPGQGLQFLFEYFSETQRNKGNFPGRFSGRQFSNSRSEMNVSTLELGDSALYLCASSLGTGRNQPQHFGDGTRLSIL.

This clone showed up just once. In nucleotides, the CDR3 is TGTGCCAGCAGCTTAAGAGGGGGTGATTACGAGCAGTACTTC. It specifies CASSLRGGDYEQYF. The chain is built from TRBV7-2 and TRBJ2-7; TRBD1 is a possible D gene (6 bases). Between the trimmed V and J ends, which lost 2 bases and 4 bases, there was a span of 12 bases. The CDR3 contains 14 residues. Germline CDR1 is SGHTA and CDR2 is FQGNSA.

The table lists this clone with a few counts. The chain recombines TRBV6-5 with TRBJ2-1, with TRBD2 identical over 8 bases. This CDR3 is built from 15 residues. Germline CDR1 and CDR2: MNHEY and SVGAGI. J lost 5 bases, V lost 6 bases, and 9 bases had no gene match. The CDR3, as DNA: TGTGCCAGCAGGACCCAGCGGGAGAGGGACAATGAGCAGTTCTTC. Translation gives CASRTQRERDNEQFF.

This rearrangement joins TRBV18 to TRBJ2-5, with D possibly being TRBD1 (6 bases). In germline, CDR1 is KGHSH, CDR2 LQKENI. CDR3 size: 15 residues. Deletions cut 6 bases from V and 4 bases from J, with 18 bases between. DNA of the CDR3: TGTGCCAGCTCCGACGCCCAGAAAGGGGGAGAGACCCAGTACTTC. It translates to CASSDAQKGGETQYF.

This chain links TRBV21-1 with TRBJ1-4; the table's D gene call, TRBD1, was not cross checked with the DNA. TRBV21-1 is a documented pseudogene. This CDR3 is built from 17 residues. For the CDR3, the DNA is TGTGCCAGCAGCAAAGTCTCTGGGGGCGATGGGGTTGAAAAACTGTTTTTT. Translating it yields CASSKVSGGDGVEKLFF.

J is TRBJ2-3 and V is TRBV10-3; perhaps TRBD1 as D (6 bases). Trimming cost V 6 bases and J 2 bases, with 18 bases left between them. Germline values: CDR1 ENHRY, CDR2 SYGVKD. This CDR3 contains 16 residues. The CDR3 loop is CAISRHRETNTDTQYF. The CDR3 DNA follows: TGTGCCATCAGCAGACACAGGGAAACTAACACAGATACGCAGTATTTT.

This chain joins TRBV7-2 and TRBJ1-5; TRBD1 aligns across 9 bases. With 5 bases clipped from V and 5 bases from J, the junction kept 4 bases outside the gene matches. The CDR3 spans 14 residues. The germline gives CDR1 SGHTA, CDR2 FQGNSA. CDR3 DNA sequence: TGTGCCAGCAGCCTAAGACAGGGGGATCAGCCCCAGCATTTT. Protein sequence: CASSLRQGDQPQHF.

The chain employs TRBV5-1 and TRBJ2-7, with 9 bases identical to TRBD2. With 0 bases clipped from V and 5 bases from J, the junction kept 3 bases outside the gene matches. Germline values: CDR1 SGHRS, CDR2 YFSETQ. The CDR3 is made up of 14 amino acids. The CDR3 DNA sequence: TGCGCCAGCAGCTTGGTGGTAGCGGGAGACGAGCAGTACTTC. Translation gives CASSLVVAGDEQYF.

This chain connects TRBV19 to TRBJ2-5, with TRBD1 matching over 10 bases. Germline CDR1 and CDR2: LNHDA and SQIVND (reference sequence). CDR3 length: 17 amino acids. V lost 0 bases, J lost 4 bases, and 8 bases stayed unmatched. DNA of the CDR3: TGTGCCAGTAGTATAGATCGGGACAGGGGAGACACAGAGACCCAGTACTTC. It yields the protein CASSIDRDRGDTETQYF.

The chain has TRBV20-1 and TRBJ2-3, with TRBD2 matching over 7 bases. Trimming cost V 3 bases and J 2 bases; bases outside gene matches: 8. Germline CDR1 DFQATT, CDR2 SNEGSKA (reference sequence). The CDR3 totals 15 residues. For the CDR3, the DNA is TGCAGTGCTAGTCCGGTTAGCGGGTACACAGATACGCAGTATTTT. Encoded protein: CSASPVSGYTDTQYF.

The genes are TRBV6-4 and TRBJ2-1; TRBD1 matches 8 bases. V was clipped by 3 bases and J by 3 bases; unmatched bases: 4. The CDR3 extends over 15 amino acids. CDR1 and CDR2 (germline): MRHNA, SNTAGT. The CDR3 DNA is TGTGCCAGCAGTGAACAGGGGGGATACTACAATGAGCAGTTCTTC. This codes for CASSEQGGYYNEQFF.

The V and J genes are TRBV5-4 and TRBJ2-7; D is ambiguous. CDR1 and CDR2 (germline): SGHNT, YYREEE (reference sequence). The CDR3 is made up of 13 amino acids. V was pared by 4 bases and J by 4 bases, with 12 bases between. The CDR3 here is CASSLPNAYEQYF. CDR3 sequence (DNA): TGTGCCAGCAGCCTTCCTAATGCGTACGAGCAGTACTTC.

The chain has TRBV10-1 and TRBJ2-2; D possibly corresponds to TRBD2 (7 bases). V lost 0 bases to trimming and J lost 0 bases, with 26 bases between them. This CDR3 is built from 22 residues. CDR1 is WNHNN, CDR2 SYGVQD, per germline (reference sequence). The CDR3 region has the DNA TGCGCCAGCAGTGAGTCGGGGGGGGGCCACGGGAGCCCAGATCCGAACACCGGGGAGCTGTTTTTT. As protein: CASSESGGGHGSPDPNTGELFF.

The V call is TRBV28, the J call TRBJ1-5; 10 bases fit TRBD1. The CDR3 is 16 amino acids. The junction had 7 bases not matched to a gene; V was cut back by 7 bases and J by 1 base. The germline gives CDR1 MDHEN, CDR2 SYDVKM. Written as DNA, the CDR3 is TGTGCCAGCACAAAGACAGGGGGCCTGAGCAATCAGCCCCAGCATTTT. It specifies CASTKTGGLSNQPQHF.

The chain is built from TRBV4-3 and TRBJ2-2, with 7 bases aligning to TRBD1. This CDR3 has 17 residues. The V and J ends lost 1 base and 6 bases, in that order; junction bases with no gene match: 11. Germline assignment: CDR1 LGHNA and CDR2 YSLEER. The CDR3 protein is CASSQGAQGFYSGELFF. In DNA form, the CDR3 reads TGCGCCAGCAGCCAAGGGGCACAGGGGTTTTATTCCGGGGAGCTGTTTTTT.

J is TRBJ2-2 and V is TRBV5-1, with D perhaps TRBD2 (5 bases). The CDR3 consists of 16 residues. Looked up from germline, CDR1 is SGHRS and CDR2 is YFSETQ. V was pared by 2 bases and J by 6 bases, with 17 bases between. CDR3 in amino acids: CASSLAPGNLAGELFF. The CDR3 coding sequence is TGCGCCAGCAGCTTAGCCCCCGGGAATCTGGCCGGGGAGCTGTTTTTT.

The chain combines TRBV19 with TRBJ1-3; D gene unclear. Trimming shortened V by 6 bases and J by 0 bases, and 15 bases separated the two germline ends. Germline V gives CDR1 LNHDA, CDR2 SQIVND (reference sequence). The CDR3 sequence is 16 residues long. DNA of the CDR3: TGTGCCAGTAGAGATTCGGAGCTTGTCTCTGGAAACACCATATATTTT. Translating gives CASRDSELVSGNTIYF.